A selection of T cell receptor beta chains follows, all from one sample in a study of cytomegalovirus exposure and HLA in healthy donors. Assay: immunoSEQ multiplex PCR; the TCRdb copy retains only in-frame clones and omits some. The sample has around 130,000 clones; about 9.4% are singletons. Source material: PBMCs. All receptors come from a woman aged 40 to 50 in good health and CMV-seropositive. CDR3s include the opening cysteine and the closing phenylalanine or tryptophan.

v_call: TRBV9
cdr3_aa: CASSEADRVRTEAFF

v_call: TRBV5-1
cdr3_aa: CASSPSGPPRGETQYF

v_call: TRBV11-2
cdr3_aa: CASSSSGGYRATEAFF

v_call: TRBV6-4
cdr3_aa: CASSQTEDSEAPLHF

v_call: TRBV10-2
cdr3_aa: CASSESLTTGGYEQYF

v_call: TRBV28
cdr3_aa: CASRKRLAGGPEQYF

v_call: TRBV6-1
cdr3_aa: CASKKSGSLYGYTF

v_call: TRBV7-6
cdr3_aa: CASSLDTYEQYF

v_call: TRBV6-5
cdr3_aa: CASSSASGGGSDTQYF

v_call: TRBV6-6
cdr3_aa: CASKTSGGARETQYF

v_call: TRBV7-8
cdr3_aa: CASSFGTGGSEKLFF

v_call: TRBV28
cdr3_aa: CASNSGTGNTEAFF

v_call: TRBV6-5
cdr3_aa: CASSLQGVLGETQYF

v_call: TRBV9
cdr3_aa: CASSVVSGQGEQYF

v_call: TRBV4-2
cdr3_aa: CASSQASGGNTGELFF

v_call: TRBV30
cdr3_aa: CAWTGRGPLYEQYF

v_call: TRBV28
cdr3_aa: CASTPGGTSYEQYF

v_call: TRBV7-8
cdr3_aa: CASSLAAGHSGNTIYF

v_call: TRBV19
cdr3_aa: CASQSLGQGAPRFFF

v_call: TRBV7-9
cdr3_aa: CASSSGTDTQYF

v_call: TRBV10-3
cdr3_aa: CAISIANYGYTF

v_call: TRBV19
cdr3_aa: CATATGRGGPRYNEQFF

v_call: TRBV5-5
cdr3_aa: CASSLWATGGDSNQPQHF

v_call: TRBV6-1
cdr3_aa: CASTGDREYNEQFF